This TCR beta chain stems from a study of cytomegalovirus exposure and HLA in healthy donors (TCRdb year 2017). Regarding the research as a whole: According to an earlier analysis of several hundred of the donors, about 170 million T cells yielded some 110 million unique TCR beta sequences and 276 Gb of sequence data. The number of donors typed differed by locus, with about 620-630 for A, B, C, DRB1 and DQB1, roughly 520 for DQA1, 600 to 610 for DPA1, and some 440 for DPB1. A later genetic analysis took genome-wide SNP genotypes for about 60% of the roughly 670 donors and used that subset as a discovery cohort. The aim of the study was to test whether cataloging public T cell receptors could identify signatures of past pathogen exposure. In the later analysis, no new phenotypic data were used to find candidate immune exposures; instead, reliance was placed on TCR beta sequences and their occurrence across donors. Using immunosequencing, the study profiled T cell repertoires from 640 or so subjects and related those repertoires to cytomegalovirus serostatus. High-throughput TCR immunosequencing, statistical association of individual TCRs with disease status, and machine learning were combined to predict cytomegalovirus infection status. Of the 398 genotyped donors, around 81% fell in the genetic ancestry cluster associated with self-reported Caucasian donors. Every discovery cohort repertoire had been produced on one sequencing platform. Both class I and class II loci were covered by HLA typing, at four-digit resolution. Donor age, sex, ethnicity and CMV serostatus were collected together with the repertoire data. An early release that covered about 600 HLA-typed donors contained approximately 290 gigabases of sequencing data and 65 million to 100 million unique TCR sequences. In a later analysis, previously published TCR beta repertoires from fewer than 750 donors were re-analyzed and high-resolution HLA genotyping was added so that TCR occurrence patterns could be studied. Five DR-DQ haplotypes were handled as single units for association and clustering because linkage in the cohort was strong. Among around 400 genotyped donors of the cohort, an average of approximately 240,000 unique TCR beta nucleotide sequences was sequenced per donor, of which about 19% were non-productive. A separate validation cohort of over a hundred different subjects was used in addition to the roughly 640-subject first cohort. An earlier analysis of 587 of the donors used high-throughput TCR beta sequencing to judge whether each TCR beta V gene segment behaved as functional or pseudogenic. Broader findings and caveats from the paper: According to the authors, the approach could potentially be generalized to other disease states and immunological phenotypes. The study gave a list of some 150 TCR beta chains associated with cytomegalovirus. In vitro tests confirmed that a few of the cytomegalovirus-associated TCR beta chains recognize cytomegalovirus antigens. Linkage disequilibrium might explain the correlated functional status among segregating V segments, but an unknown experimental factor could not be ruled out. Assigning TCR associations to individual alleles was difficult when HLA alleles, especially DR and DQ, strongly co-occurred. The presence/absence analyses assumed that sequencing depth was roughly uniform across donors, and that assumption may not be true. In a later genetic analysis, fewer N-insertions in productive TCRs were reported among donors in an Asian-associated ancestry cluster than the approximately 710-donor mean. An association between a missense DCLRE1C variant and V-gene and J-gene trimming of TCR beta chains was found in a later genetic analysis and replicated in an independent cohort. A cluster of highly shared sequence variants was judged likely to represent a technical artifact of the sequencing pipeline. Because some donors lacked HLA typing at each locus, the association tests relied only on the typed subset. Several of the top co-occurrence clusters appeared to be linked to parvovirus B19, influenza, CMV and Epstein-Barr virus, according to a later analysis. In both the original and validation cohorts, the classifier was reported to diagnose cytomegalovirus status with high specificity and sensitivity. In an earlier analysis of approximately 590 of the donors, most TCR beta V segments appeared in productive rearrangements about 87% or about 30% of the time, broadly matching IMGT annotations. Some IMGT-functional V segments, including TRBV6-2 and TRBV6-3, could not be told apart with the 87-base-pair reads, so those segments were excluded. Immune exposure information for the cohort was limited to CMV serostatus. Most TCR sequences were observed very rarely across donors, whereas some public TCRs were present in many individuals. Only TCR beta chains were sequenced in this cohort, and the absence of alpha or paired-chain data limited detectable features. A further reported finding was that TCR beta sequences accurately predicted the HLA-A and HLA-B alleles for most subjects in the first cohort. Approximately 18 rarely observed V segments, including chromosome 9 orphons, were excluded from the earlier analysis of some 590 of the donors because counts were too low. Most CMV-associated TCR beta chains appeared to be HLA-restricted in a later analysis, and the HLA associations seemed to be driven largely by CMV exposure. Compared with equally common non-associated chains, HLA-associated TCR beta chains in a later analysis were more clonally expanded and had lower generation probabilities. A later analysis associated 15,000 to 20,000 TCR beta sequences with specific HLA alleles at a false discovery rate of 0.05. In a later analysis, the rate of TCR association differed among HLA loci, with DRB1 alleles having the most associated TCRs and HLA-C alleles having the fewest.

Library generation was performed with the immunoSEQ multiplex PCR assay. For the multiplex PCR, a mixture combining 60 forward primers for TCR Vbeta segments and 13 reverse primers for TCR Jbeta segments was used. Amplification of the CDR3 region of rearranged TCR beta genes was performed with a multiplex PCR assay on genomic DNA. The Illumina HiSeq System was used to sequence the amplified TCR beta libraries as 87-base-pair reads. The published analysis was carried out like this. A later analysis tallied around 87 million unique TCR beta chains across the 666 repertoires, and around 9.9 million of those chains were shared by two or more donors. A nearest-neighbor algorithm error-corrected the raw reads and collapsed the reads into unique sequences, merging closely related sequences to remove PCR and sequencing errors. CDR3 sequences were aligned to IMGT reference sequences to assign V, D and J gene segments. For a sequence to be retained, a match of at least six nucleotides to both a V gene segment and a J gene segment was required. Rearrangements were called productive when the CDR3 lacked stop codons and stayed in frame with V and J; all others were non-productive. CDR3 was defined according to IMGT convention as the region running from the second conserved V-encoded cysteine to the conserved J-encoded phenylalanine. Sequences without an unambiguous match to a single V gene segment were excluded from the earlier analysis of 587 of the donors. An earlier analysis of under 750 of the donors called V segments functional above 56.7% productive rearrangements and segregating when the between-donor standard deviation exceeded 5%. A statistical classification framework was developed to diagnose cytomegalovirus status using the catalog of TCR beta chain sequences. V and J gene assignment, in a later analysis, came from comparing TCR nucleotide sequences with IMGT/GENE-DB human TR gene sequences. The TCRdist pipeline was used in a later analysis to assign CDR3 sequences and most-parsimonious VDJ recombination scenarios. In a later analysis, each TCR beta chain was defined by its CDR3 amino acid sequence together with its V-gene family, and reads lacking a unique V-gene family were excluded. As a way to deal with suspected cross-contamination and a sequencing artifact, a later analysis dropped roughly 600 nucleotide sequences that were highly shared and had low generation probability. For each public chain, a later analysis derived a clonal expansion index from normalized ranks of inferred template counts within each repertoire. In a later analysis, generation probabilities were computed using a VDJ recombination model fitted to out-of-frame rearrangements, and the results were checked against IGoR. A later analysis scored TCR-TCR, TCR-HLA and TCR-CMV co-occurrence with hypergeometric tests, applying a repertoire-size bias correction to TCR pairs. In a later analysis, false discovery rates were estimated by permuting HLA or CMV assignments 20 times. In a later analysis, co-occurring TCRs were grouped using DBSCAN, and TCRdist sequence similarity was added for clustering within HLA-allele-positive subsets. For co-occurrence clustering, repertoires with fewer than 30,000 or more than 120,000 public chains were excluded, along with a handful of repertoires with anomalous nucleotide sharing. Here the immuneACCESS table is served through TCRdb, limited to in-frame sequences with V and J called. Missing clones are a known gap in these copies; in checked studies unresolved V genes cover under half, and the rest lacks a known reason. Clonal size and the V and J genes are those of that table, whereas D and trimming came from the DNA. The sample has more than 150,000 clones on record, about four fifths of them singletons. Roughly 1.6% of the sample belongs to the ten largest clones.

In total, 500 to 700 healthy bone marrow donors made up the cohort. At the time of sampling, every cohort member was nominally healthy, though immune exposures that went unrecorded were likely present. The donor tested CMV seronegative, placing the donor among the approximately 400 seronegative members of the cohort. Every donor gave a peripheral blood sample, and the peripheral blood mononuclear cells from that sample were used for TCR beta sequencing. Genomic DNA extraction from the blood cell samples was performed with the Qiagen DNeasy Blood Extraction Kit. With regard to this clone: Its specific antigen is unknown. Nothing much larger sits one base from this clone, and base qualities are not available.

As encoded in the germline V gene, CDR1 is SGHTA while CDR2 is FQGTGA. From the cysteine through the phenylalanine, the CDR3 covers 17 amino acids. The CDR3 DNA has 51 bases and is translated from base 1. Relative to germline, V is missing 1 base and J is missing 2 bases, with 6 bases of the junction outside any gene match. The source is a man between 45 and 60 years old in good health and CMV-seronegative. The chain couples TRBV7-3 to TRBJ2-3, with 10 bases aligning to TRBD2. The sequencing sample was made of PBMCs. The bases read TGTGCCAGCAGCTTAATGGGGCTAGCGGGGGTCACAGATACGCAGTATTTT. This is translated as CASSLMGLAGVTDTQYF. With all but the CDR3 taken from the reference TRBV7-3 and TRBJ2-3 genes, the full variable domain is: GAGVSQTPSNKVTEKGKYVELRCDPISGHTALYWYRQSLGQGPEFLIYFQGTGAADDSGLPNDRFFAVRPEGSVSTLKIQRTERGDSAVYLCASSLMGLAGVTDTQYFGPGTRLTVL.